The present T cell receptor beta chain was sequenced within a study of cytomegalovirus exposure and HLA in healthy donors. Primers included in the PCR were 60 Vbeta and 13 Jbeta primers. Method: immunoSEQ multiplex PCR; TCRdb's copy keeps in-frame clones and lacks some. Of nearly 110,000 clones in the sample, roughly 82% were seen once. The CDR3 length is 15 residues. Germline values: CDR1 SQVTM, CDR2 ANQGSEA. The material sequenced was PBMCs. The chain couples TRBV29-1 to TRBJ2-5, with D tentatively TRBD2 (7 bases). The DNA matches TRBJ2-7 better at its end, which makes the J call doubtful. This sequence was found in a man in his thirties or forties in good health and CMV-seropositive. The CDR3 protein is CSVRTGWTRSYEQYF. The DNA for the CDR3 is TGCAGCGTTCGTACAGGGTGGACTAGGTCCTACGAGCAGTACTTC.